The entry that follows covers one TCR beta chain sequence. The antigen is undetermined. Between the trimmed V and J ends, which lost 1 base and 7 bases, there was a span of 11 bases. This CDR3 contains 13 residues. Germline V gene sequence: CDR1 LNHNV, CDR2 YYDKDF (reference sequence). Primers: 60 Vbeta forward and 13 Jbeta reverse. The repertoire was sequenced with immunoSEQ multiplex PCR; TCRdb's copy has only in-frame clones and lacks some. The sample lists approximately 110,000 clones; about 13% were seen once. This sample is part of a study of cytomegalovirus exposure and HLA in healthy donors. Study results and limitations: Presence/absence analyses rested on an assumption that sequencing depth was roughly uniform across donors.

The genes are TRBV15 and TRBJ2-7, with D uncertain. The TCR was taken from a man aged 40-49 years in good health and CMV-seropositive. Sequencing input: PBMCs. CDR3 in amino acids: CATSRAGVGEQYF. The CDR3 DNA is TGTGCCACCAGCAGAGCTGGAGTTGGTGAGCAGTACTTC. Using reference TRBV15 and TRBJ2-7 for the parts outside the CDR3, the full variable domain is DAMVIQNPRYQVTQFGKPVTLSCSQTLNHNVMYWYQQKSSQAPKLLFHYYDKDFNNEADTPDNFQSRRPNTSFCFLDIRSPGLGDTAMYLCATSRAGVGEQYFGPGTRLTVT.